Listed here is a single T cell receptor (beta chain). Its antigen is still unknown. The data are from a study of graft-versus-host responses after intestinal transplantation. Trimming took 5 bases from V and 6 from J; bases not matched to a gene: 7. CDR1 is LGHNA, CDR2 YSLEER, per germline. The CDR3 sequence is 14 residues long. Libraries were prepared by immunoSEQ multiplex PCR; TCRdb keeps only in-frame clonotypes and omits some of them. The sample includes about 89,000 clones, around 93% of them seen just once. This receptor was identified in a human donor who received an intestinal transplant. V gene TRBV4-3 combines with J gene TRBJ2-7; TRBD1 matches 10 bases. The source material was unstimulated CD8+ T cells sorted from spleen or lymph node cells, sampled before intestinal transplant. CDR3 region: CASSNPDRGSEQYF. CDR3 DNA sequence: TGCGCCAGCAGCAATCCGGACAGGGGGTCCGAGCAGTACTTC.